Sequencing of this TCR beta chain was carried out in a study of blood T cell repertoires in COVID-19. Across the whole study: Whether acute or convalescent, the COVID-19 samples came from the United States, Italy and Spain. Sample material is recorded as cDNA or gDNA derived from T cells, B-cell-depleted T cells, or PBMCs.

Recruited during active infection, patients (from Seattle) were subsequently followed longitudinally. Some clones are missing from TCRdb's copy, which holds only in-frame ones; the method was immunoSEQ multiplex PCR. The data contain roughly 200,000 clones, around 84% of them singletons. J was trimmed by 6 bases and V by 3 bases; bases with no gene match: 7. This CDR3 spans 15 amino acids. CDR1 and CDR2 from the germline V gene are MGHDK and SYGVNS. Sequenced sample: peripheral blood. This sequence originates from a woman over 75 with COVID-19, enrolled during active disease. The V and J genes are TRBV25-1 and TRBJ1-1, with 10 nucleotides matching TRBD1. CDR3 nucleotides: TGTGCCAGCAGTGACCCGACAGGGGGCTACGCTGAAGCTTTCTTT. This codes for CASSDPTGGYAEAFF.